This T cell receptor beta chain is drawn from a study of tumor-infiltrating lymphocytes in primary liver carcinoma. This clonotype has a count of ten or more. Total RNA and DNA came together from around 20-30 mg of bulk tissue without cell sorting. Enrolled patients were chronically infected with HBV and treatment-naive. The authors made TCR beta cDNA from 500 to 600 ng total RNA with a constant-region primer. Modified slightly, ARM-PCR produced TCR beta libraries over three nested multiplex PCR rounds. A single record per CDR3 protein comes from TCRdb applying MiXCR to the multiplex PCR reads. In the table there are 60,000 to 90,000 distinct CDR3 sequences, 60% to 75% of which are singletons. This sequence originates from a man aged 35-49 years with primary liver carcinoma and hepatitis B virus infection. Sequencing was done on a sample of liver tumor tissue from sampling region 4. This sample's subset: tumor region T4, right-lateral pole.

The DNA for the CDR3 is TGTGCCAGCACGGCTGGCTACAATGAGCAGTTCTTC. Protein: CASTAGYNEQFF. This chain uses TRBV14 with TRBJ2-1; no firm D call. Germline-derived CDR1 and CDR2 are SGHDN and FVKESK. The CDR3 is 12 amino acids. The V gene lost 7 bases and the J gene lost 3 bases, with 7 bases spanning the gap.